The T cell receptor (beta chain) described here comes from a study of OX40 agonist ivuxolimab in advanced cancers. Study information: Patients in the trial were receiving intravenous ivuxolimab every 2 weeks, at doses of 0.01 to 10 mg/kg.

V was clipped by 5 bases and J by 7 bases, with 18 bases between them. Germline lookup yields CDR1 MGHDK and CDR2 SYGVNS. This CDR3 has 15 amino acids. Remarks on this clone: Antigen: not known.

Study results and caveats: At doses 0.1 to 3.0 mg/kg, CD4+ and CD8+ clones expanded. CD8+ T cells averaged more expanded clones than CD4+.

Collection of blood occurred at baseline, at cycle 4 day 1, and at cycle 7 day 1. Here immunoSEQ multiplex PCR was the method, and the copy in TCRdb shows in-frame clones only, minus some. Here the sample spans 35,000 to 45,000 clones, about 70% being singletons. This sequence originates from an adult with an advanced solid tumor such as melanoma, head and neck, liver or kidney cancer. The chain uses TRBV25-1 and TRBJ1-5; weak D call: TRBD1 (6 bases). The sample in question was CD4+ or CD8+ T cells sorted from blood, obtained in a trial of the OX40 agonist ivuxolimab. CDR3 DNA sequence: TGTGCCAGCAGTCTACCACAGGGACGAGGGCAGCCCCAGCATTTT. Residues: CASSLPQGRGQPQHF.